The rows below give T cell receptor beta chains drawn from one sample of a study of regulatory T cells in long-lasting Graves disease. TCRdb ran MiXCR on the multiplex PCR reads and lists one entry per CDR3 protein. The sample contains almost 350,000 distinct CDR3 sequences, around 20% of which appear only once. The source was peripheral blood mononuclear cells (PBMCs), collected when the disease was refractory, from a patient treated with antithyroid drugs. The receptors were gathered from a female donor with Graves disease. The CDR3 runs from the conserved cysteine through the conserved F or W. The D gene is left open where the match is weak. Size is stated for part of the rows, as once, few or many counts, or as a class when the clone is expanded.

D gene,J gene,clone size,V gene,CDR3 protein,CDR3 DNA
TRBD1,TRBJ1-2,NA,TRBV19,CASSIATGGGGYTF,TGTGCCAGTAGTATAGCGACAGGGGGCGGGGGCTACACCTTC
TRBD1,TRBJ2-7,NA,TRBV7-9,CASSLETGETYF,TGTGCCAGCAGCTTAGAGACAGGGGAGACGTACTTC
NA,TRBJ2-5,NA,TRBV5-6,CASSLASWGGPQETQYF,TGTGCCAGCAGCTTGGCCAGCTGGGGCGGGCCACAAGAGACCCAGTACTTC
TRBD1,TRBJ2-7,many,TRBV10-3,CAISDGGWGTGHYEQYF,TGTGCCATCAGTGATGGGGGCTGGGGGACAGGGCACTACGAGCAGTACTTC
NA,TRBJ2-7,many,TRBV6-5,CASSYQASSYEQYF,TGTGCCAGCAGTTACCAGGCCAGCTCCTACGAGCAGTACTTC
TRBD1,TRBJ1-1,few,TRBV6-2/TRBV6-3,CASSAGTGNEAFF,TGTGCCAGCAGTGCCGGGACAGGGAATGAAGCTTTCTTT
NA,TRBJ2-5,many,TRBV11-2,CASSITGYGTQYF,TGTGCCAGCAGCATAACAGGCTACGGGACCCAGTACTTC
TRBD1,TRBJ1-3,NA,TRBV6-2/TRBV6-3,CASSYGTGVSGNTIYF,TGTGCCAGCAGTTACGGGACAGGGGTTAGTGGAAACACCATATATTTT
NA,TRBJ1-4,many,TRBV12-3/TRBV12-4,CASRHGRRALNEKLFF,TGTGCCAGCAGGCACGGCAGAAGGGCCCTTAATGAAAAACTGTTTTTT
NA,TRBJ2-7,many,TRBV27,CASSLGRIQGEQYF,TGTGCCAGCAGTTTGGGGCGGATTCAGGGCGAGCAGTACTTC
NA,TRBJ2-7,NA,TRBV19,CASSIGATHVEQYF,TGTGCCAGTAGTATAGGCGCTACACACGTCGAGCAGTACTTC
TRBD2,TRBJ2-5,few,TRBV5-4,CASSSRTSGGPMETQYF,TGTGCCAGCAGCTCCCGGACTAGCGGGGGGCCTATGGAGACCCAGTACTTC
NA,TRBJ1-1,many,TRBV7-9,CASSLERTEAFF,TGTGCCAGCAGCTTGGAGAGGACTGAAGCTTTCTTT
NA,TRBJ1-4,many,TRBV6-1,CASGGYNEKLFF,TGTGCCAGCGGGGGTTATAATGAAAAACTGTTTTTT
NA,TRBJ1-2,NA,TRBV18,CASSPGTDRPYGYTF,TGTGCCAGCTCTCCTGGGACCGACAGACCATATGGCTACACCTTC
TRBD2,TRBJ2-3,NA,TRBV10-3,CATRGGTQYF,TGTGCCACCCGGGGGGGTACGCAGTATTTT
NA,TRBJ1-6,many,TRBV11-2,CASSLVSLRGGGSPLHF,TGTGCCAGCAGCTTAGTTTCTCTGCGGGGAGGCGGTTCACCCCTCCACTTT
NA,TRBJ1-5,many,TRBV20-1,CSARNPGTQPQHF,TGCAGTGCTAGGAATCCAGGCACTCAGCCCCAGCATTTT
TRBD1,TRBJ2-7,NA,TRBV30,CAWSWGTGANEQYF,TGTGCCTGGAGTTGGGGGACAGGGGCAAACGAGCAGTACTTC
NA,TRBJ2-1,NA,TRBV9,CASSVEGGVSYNEQFF,TGTGCCAGCAGCGTAGAGGGCGGGGTCTCCTACAATGAGCAGTTCTTC
NA,TRBJ2-5,NA,TRBV19,CASTVIGAGVSQETQYF,TGTGCCAGTACTGTTATTGGGGCAGGGGTTTCCCAAGAGACCCAGTACTTC
NA,TRBJ1-2,many,TRBV30,CAWSVLGRGGYTF,TGTGCCTGGAGTGTTCTAGGGAGAGGGGGCTACACCTTC
TRBD2,TRBJ2-7,many,TRBV3-1,CASSLMTSGTCEQYF,TGTGCCAGCAGCCTCATGACTAGCGGGACTTGCGAGCAGTACTTC
NA,TRBJ1-3,many,TRBV6-5,CASSYSGTVGAGNTIYF,TGTGCCAGCAGTTACTCCGGGACCGTTGGAGCTGGAAACACCATATATTTT
TRBD1,TRBJ1-5,many,TRBV6-5,CASSHSGGQPQHF,TGTGCCAGCAGTCACTCAGGGGGCCAGCCCCAGCATTTT
NA,TRBJ2-2,NA,TRBV19,CASSIGENTGELFF,TGTGCCAGTAGTATAGGGGAGAACACCGGGGAGCTGTTTTTT